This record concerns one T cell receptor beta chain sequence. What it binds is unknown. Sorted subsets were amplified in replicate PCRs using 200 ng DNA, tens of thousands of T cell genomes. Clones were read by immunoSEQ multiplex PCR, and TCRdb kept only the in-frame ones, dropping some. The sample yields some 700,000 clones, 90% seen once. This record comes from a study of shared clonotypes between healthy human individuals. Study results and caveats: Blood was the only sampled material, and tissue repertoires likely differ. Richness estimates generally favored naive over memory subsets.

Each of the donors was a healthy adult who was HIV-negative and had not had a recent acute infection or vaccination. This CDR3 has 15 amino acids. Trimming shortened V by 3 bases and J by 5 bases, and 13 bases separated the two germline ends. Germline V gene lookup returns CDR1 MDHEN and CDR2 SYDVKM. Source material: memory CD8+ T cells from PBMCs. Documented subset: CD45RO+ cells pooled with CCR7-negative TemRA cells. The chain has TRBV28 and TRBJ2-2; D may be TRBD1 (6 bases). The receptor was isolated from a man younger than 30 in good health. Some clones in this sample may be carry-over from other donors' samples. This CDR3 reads CASSLRGRRTGELFF. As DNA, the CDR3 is TGTGCCAGCAGTTTGAGGGGGAGAAGGACCGGGGAGCTGTTTTTT.